The 21 T cell receptor beta chains reported below all come from one sample, sequenced in a study of chemoradiotherapy in HPV16-positive cancers. Clones were sequenced by immunoSEQ multiplex PCR, and TCRdb holds only the in-frame ones, with some missing. Of about 11,000 clones listed, around 82% are singletons. The specimen was collected from a patient who underwent chemoradiotherapy. The receptors were gathered from a human donor with HPV-associated anogenital cancer.

This clone was seen a handful of times. The rearrangement joins TRBV9 to TRBJ2-7; D remains unclear. This CDR3 comprises 14 residues. Germline CDR1 and CDR2: SGDLS and YYNGEE. V shed 0 bases and J shed 0 bases, with 7 bases lying between them. The CDR3 spells CASSVAADSYEQYF. The DNA of the CDR3 is TGTGCCAGCAGCGTAGCGGCAGACTCCTACGAGCAGTACTTC.

V usage is TRBV7-9 and J usage is TRBJ2-7; D gene ambiguous. The germline gives CDR1 SEHNR, CDR2 FQNEAQ (reference sequence). The CDR3 spans 14 residues. V was pared by 3 bases and J by 1 base, with 10 bases between. In DNA, the CDR3 is TGTGCCAGCAGCTTCCCCGGCGATTCCTACGAGCAGTACTTC. Its translation: CASSFPGDSYEQYF. Filled out from reference TRBV7-9 and TRBJ2-7, the complete variable domain reads DTGVSQNPRHKITKRGQNVTFRCDPISEHNRLYWYRQTLGQGPEFLTYFQNEAQLEKSRLLSDRFSAERPKGSFSTLEIQRTEQGDSAMYLCASSFPGDSYEQYFGPGTRLTVT.

The chain combines TRBV4-1 with TRBJ2-1, with 7 bases identical to TRBD1. V shed 4 bases and J 3 bases; nucleotides not matched to a gene: 6. The CDR3 contains 15 residues. Germline CDR1 is MGHRA and CDR2 is YSYEKL. Here the CDR3 DNA reads TGCGCCAGCAGCCTAATGGGACAGAGCTACAATGAGCAGTTCTTC. It yields the protein CASSLMGQSYNEQFF.

The chain joins TRBV7-3 to TRBJ2-2, with a tentative D call TRBD2 (6 bases). From germline, CDR1 is SGHTA and CDR2 FQGTGA. The length of the CDR3 is 13 residues. Trimming left V 2 bases short and J 5 bases short, with 6 bases between. In DNA form, the CDR3 reads TGTGCCAGCAGCTTACGGGGGACCGGGGAGCTGTTTTTT. Protein: CASSLRGTGELFF.

This rearrangement joins TRBV6-4 to TRBJ2-6; no clear D gene. The CDR3 consists of 18 residues. Germline loops: CDR1 MRHNA, CDR2 SNTAGT. V was pared by 0 bases and J by 0 bases, with 12 bases between. The CDR3 is CASSDSSKGFSGANVLTF. Here the CDR3 DNA reads TGTGCCAGCAGTGACTCTAGCAAGGGATTCTCTGGGGCCAACGTCCTGACTTTC.

The chain links TRBV7-9 to TRBJ2-5; D remains ambiguous. From germline, CDR1 is SEHNR and CDR2 FQNEAQ (reference sequence). The CDR3 extends over 14 amino acids. Trimming removed 2 bases at V and 1 base at J, with 8 bases between. The CDR3 region is CASSLRTAQETQYF. The CDR3 nucleotides are TGTGCCAGCAGCTTAAGGACCGCCCAAGAGACCCAGTACTTC.

CDR3 protein: CASSQVYRGTGELFF. CDR3 nucleotide sequence: TGCGCCAGCAGCCAAGTCTACAGGGGTACCGGGGAGCTGTTTTTT. The V and J genes are TRBV4-1 and TRBJ2-2; 7 positions match TRBD1. Germline V gene sequence: CDR1 MGHRA, CDR2 YSYEKL. V lost 1 base to trimming and J lost 5 bases; unmatched junction nucleotides: 4. This CDR3 has 15 amino acids.

The rearrangement joins TRBV28 to TRBJ1-5, with D hard to call. Trimming stripped 2 bases from V and 0 bases from J, with 2 bases between. There are 13 residues in the CDR3. The germline CDR1 and CDR2 sequences are MDHEN and SYDVKM. Written as DNA, the CDR3 is TGTGCCAGCAGTTTACGTAGCAATCAGCCCCAGCATTTT. Its translation is CASSLRSNQPQHF.

The chain has TRBV28 and TRBJ1-4, with a tentative D call TRBD1 (6 bases). Trimming pared 6 bases from V and 8 bases from J, leaving 16 bases between. The CDR3 runs 14 residues. Germline lookup yields CDR1 MDHEN and CDR2 SYDVKM. DNA of the CDR3: TGTGCCAGCAGCGGGAGGGGGGTTGAAGAAAAACTGTTTTTT. Protein product: CASSGRGVEEKLFF.

The rearrangement joins TRBV10-3 to TRBJ2-3; tentative D call: TRBD2 (6 bases). There are 15 residues in the CDR3. Germline lookup yields CDR1 ENHRY and CDR2 SYGVKD. Trimming took 6 bases from V and 7 from J, leaving 20 bases between them. CDR3: CAISPGQGGHNTQYF. The CDR3 nucleotides read TGTGCCATCAGCCCGGGGCAGGGAGGTCATAATACGCAGTATTTT.

The J gene is TRBJ2-7, the V gene TRBV2, with 7 bases lining up with TRBD1. V trimming: 7 bases; J trimming: 3 bases; junction bases outside the gene matches: 12. Germline values: CDR1 SNHLY, CDR2 FYNNEI. The CDR3 sequence is 15 residues long. The CDR3 nucleotides are TGTGCCAGCATGAACTCGGGGACAGTCGGCTACGAGCAGTACTTC. The encoded protein is CASMNSGTVGYEQYF.

The rearrangement uses TRBV9 and TRBJ2-2; no reliable D call. The CDR3 covers 15 residues. Trimming cost V 0 bases and J 5 bases, with 11 bases left between them. Germline-derived CDR1 and CDR2 are SGDLS and YYNGEE. The CDR3 nucleotides read TGTGCCAGCAGCGTAGGATCCCCAGGTACCGGGGAGCTGTTTTTT. Translating gives CASSVGSPGTGELFF.

This chain uses TRBV19 with TRBJ2-3, with no clear D. Germline V gene data show CDR1 as LNHDA and CDR2 as SQIVND (reference sequence). The length of the CDR3 is 13 residues. V was shortened by 6 bases and J by 2 bases, with 9 bases between the two germline ends. The CDR3 nucleotides read TGTGCCAGTAGCACTGCCAACACAGATACGCAGTATTTT. Amino acid sequence: CASSTANTDTQYF. Filled out from reference TRBV19 and TRBJ2-3, the complete variable domain reads DGGITQSPKYLFRKEGQNVTLSCEQNLNHDAMYWYRQDPGQGLRLIYYSQIVNDFQKGDIAEGYSVSREKKESFPLTVTSAQKNPTAFYLCASSTANTDTQYFGPGTRLTVL.

This clone was picked up one time. This chain uses TRBV5-6 with TRBJ1-5, with 10 bases that match TRBD1. There are 15 residues in the CDR3. Germline V gene data show CDR1 as SGHDT and CDR2 as YYEEEE. With 0 bases clipped from V and 7 bases from J, the junction kept 4 bases outside the gene matches. The CDR3 loop reads CASSLGQGALQPQHF. CDR3 bases: TGTGCCAGCAGCTTGGGACAGGGGGCCCTACAGCCCCAGCATTTT.

The V gene is TRBV18, the J gene TRBJ2-1; TRBD1 aligns across 8 bases. Germline loops: CDR1 KGHSH, CDR2 LQKENI. Germline trimming cut 5 bases from V and 8 bases from J; bases unmatched to any gene: 17. The CDR3 length is 17 residues. CDR3 loop: CASSKRVLPGGMDEQFF. DNA for the CDR3: TGTGCCAGCTCAAAAAGGGTCCTCCCAGGGGGCATGGATGAGCAGTTCTTC.

The V and J genes are TRBV9 and TRBJ1-2; TRBD1 is a possible D gene (5 bases). Germline assignment: CDR1 SGDLS and CDR2 YYNGEE. CDR3 size: 12 residues. Trimming removed 3 bases from V and 4 bases from J, with 7 bases in between. CDR3 sequence reads: CASSADSYGYTF. CDR3 bases: TGTGCCAGCAGCGCTGACAGCTATGGCTACACCTTC.

The chain is built from TRBV7-3 and TRBJ2-1; D gene uncertain. The CDR3 is 13 residues long. Germline CDR1 and CDR2: SGHTA and FQGTGA. V dropped 3 bases and J dropped 4 bases, with 7 bases sitting between them. The chain's CDR3 is CASSFVGYNEQFF. CDR3 nucleotides: TGTGCCAGCAGCTTCGTTGGGTACAATGAGCAGTTCTTC.

This rearrangement joins TRBV6-5 to TRBJ2-3, with 11 nucleotides matching TRBD2. Germline assignment: CDR1 MNHEY and CDR2 SVGAGI. J was trimmed by 4 bases and V by 0 bases; bases with no gene match: 0. The CDR3 runs to 15 residues. The CDR3 is CASSYSGLAADTQYF. CDR3 in DNA: TGTGCCAGCAGTTACTCGGGACTAGCGGCAGATACGCAGTATTTT.

The chain is built from TRBV7-9 and TRBJ2-5, with 7 bases lining up with TRBD2. This CDR3 comprises 15 residues. Trimming removed 2 bases from V and 2 bases from J; junction bases left unmatched: 5. The germline gives CDR1 SEHNR, CDR2 FQNEAQ (reference sequence). The chain's CDR3 is CASSLPPSGQETQYF. In DNA form, the CDR3 reads TGTGCCAGCAGCTTACCCCCTAGCGGACAAGAGACCCAGTACTTC.

This chain links TRBV18 with TRBJ2-1, with D possibly TRBD1 on 6 matching bases. The germline CDR1 and CDR2 sequences are KGHSH and LQKENI. The CDR3 has 13 amino acids. Trimming took off 8 bases at V and 0 bases at J, with 8 bases between the two ends. The CDR3 DNA sequence: TGTGCCAGCCGAGGGGGCTCCTACAATGAGCAGTTCTTC. Translation: CASRGGSYNEQFF.

This rearrangement joins TRBV11-3 to TRBJ1-1; 7 nucleotides match TRBD1. Germline assignment: CDR1 SGHNT and CDR2 YENEEA. The CDR3 is 14 amino acids. With 4 bases clipped from V and 1 base from J, the junction kept 3 bases outside the gene matches. The CDR3 region has the DNA TGTGCCAGCAGCTCGGGACAGCCGAACACTGAAGCTTTCTTT. Residues: CASSSGQPNTEAFF.